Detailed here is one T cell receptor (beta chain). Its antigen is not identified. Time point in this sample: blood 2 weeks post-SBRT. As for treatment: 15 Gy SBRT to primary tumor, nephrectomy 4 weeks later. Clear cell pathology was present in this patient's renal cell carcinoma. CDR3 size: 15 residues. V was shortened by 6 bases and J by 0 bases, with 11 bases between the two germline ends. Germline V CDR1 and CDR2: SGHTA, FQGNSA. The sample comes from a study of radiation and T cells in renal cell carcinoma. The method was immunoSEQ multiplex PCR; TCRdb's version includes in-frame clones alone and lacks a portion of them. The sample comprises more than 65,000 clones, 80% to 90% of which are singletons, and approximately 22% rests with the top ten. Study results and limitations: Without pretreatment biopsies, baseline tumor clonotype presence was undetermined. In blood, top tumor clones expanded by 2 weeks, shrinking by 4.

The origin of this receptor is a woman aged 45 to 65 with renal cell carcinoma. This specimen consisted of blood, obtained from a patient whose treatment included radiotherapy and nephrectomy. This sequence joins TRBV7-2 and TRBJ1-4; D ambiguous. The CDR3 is CASSTLAATNEKLFF. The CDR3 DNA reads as TGTGCCAGCAGTACATTGGCGGCAACTAATGAAAAACTGTTTTTT. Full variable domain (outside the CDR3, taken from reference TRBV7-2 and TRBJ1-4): GAGVSQSPSNKVTEKGKDVELRCDPISGHTALYWYRQSLGQGLEFLIYFQGNSAPDKSGLPSDRFSAERTGGSVSTLTIQRTQQEDSAVYLCASSTLAATNEKLFFGSGTQLSVL.